These 3 T cell receptor beta chains were sequenced from one sample in a study of T-cell reconstitution after alpha-beta-depleted transplantation in children. A library of TCRbeta sequences, prepared with unique molecular identifiers, was generated. From the PCR reads, TCRdb called clonotypes with MiXCR, one entry per CDR3 protein. The data contain hundreds of thousands of distinct CDR3 sequences, roughly 8.2% of them singletons. The specimen was PBMCs, mostly from graft donor cells, collected 180 days after TCRalphabeta/CD19-depleted stem cell transplant. These receptors were taken from a male patient aged 10 to 17 who had a stem cell transplant for acute lymphoblastic leukemia, so the T cells may come from the graft donor.

This clonotype appeared many times. The rearrangement joins TRBV5-1 to TRBJ2-4; possible D gene TRBD2, 5 bases. The CDR3 contains 16 residues. Germline V gives CDR1 SGHRS, CDR2 YFSETQ. V was clipped by 4 bases and J by 0 bases, with 14 bases between them. In nucleotides, the CDR3 is TGCGCCAGCAGCAACCGAGAGGGAATAGCCAAAAACATTCAGTACTTC. Its translation: CASSNREGIAKNIQYF.

In this sample, this clonotype turned up many times. The chain joins TRBV20-1 to TRBJ2-1; possible D gene TRBD1, 5 bases. The CDR3 runs 14 residues. V was clipped by 6 bases and J by 8 bases, with 20 bases between them. CDR1 and CDR2 from the germline V gene are DFQATT and SNEGSKA (reference sequence). Here the CDR3 reads CSALGASRYDEQFF. The CDR3 coding sequence is TGCAGTGCGTTAGGGGCCTCAAGGTACGATGAGCAGTTCTTC.

Notes on this clonotype: A single base separates this from a much larger clone, so it may be a read error. The conserved closing phenylalanine or tryptophan is absent in this CDR3, likely reflecting a read error. The chain combines TRBV7-9 with TRBJ1-1; no definite D call. The CDR3 loop spans 13 amino acids. V gave up 3 bases and J gave up 6 bases, with 11 bases separating them. Germline V lookup: CDR1 SEHNR, CDR2 FQNEAQ (reference sequence). The CDR3 region is CASSFLGIAEAFS. CDR3 in DNA: TGTGCCAGCAGCTTTCTGGGAATCGCTGAAGCTTTCTCT.